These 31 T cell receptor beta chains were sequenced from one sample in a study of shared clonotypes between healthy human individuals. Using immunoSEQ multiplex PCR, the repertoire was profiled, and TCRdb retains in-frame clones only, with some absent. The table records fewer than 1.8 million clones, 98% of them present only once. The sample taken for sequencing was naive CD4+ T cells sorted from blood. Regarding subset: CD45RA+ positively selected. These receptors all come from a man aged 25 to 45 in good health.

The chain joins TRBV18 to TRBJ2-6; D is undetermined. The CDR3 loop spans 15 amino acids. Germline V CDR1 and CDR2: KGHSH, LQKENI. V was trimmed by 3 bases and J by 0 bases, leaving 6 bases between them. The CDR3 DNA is TGTGCCAGCTCACCCATGAGCTCTGGGGCCAACGTCCTGACTTTC. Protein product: CASSPMSSGANVLTF.

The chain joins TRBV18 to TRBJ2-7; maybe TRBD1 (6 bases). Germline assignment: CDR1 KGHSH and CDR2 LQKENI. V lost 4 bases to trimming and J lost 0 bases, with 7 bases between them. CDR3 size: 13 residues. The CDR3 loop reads CASSRDISYEQYF. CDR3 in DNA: TGTGCCAGCTCACGGGACATCTCCTACGAGCAGTACTTC. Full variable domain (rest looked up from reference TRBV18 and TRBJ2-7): NAGVMQNPRHLVRRRGQEARLRCSPMKGHSHVYWYRQLPEEGLKFMVYLQKENIIDESGMPKERFSAEFPKEGPSILRIQQVVRGDSAAYFCASSRDISYEQYFGPGTRLTVT.

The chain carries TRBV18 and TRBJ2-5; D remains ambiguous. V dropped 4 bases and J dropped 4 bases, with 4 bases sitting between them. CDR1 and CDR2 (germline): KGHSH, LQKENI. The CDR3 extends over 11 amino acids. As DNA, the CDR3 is TGTGCCAGCTCACAGGGAGAGACCCAGTACTTC. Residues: CASSQGETQYF. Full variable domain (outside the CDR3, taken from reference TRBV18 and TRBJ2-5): NAGVMQNPRHLVRRRGQEARLRCSPMKGHSHVYWYRQLPEEGLKFMVYLQKENIIDESGMPKERFSAEFPKEGPSILRIQQVVRGDSAAYFCASSQGETQYFGPGTRLLVL.

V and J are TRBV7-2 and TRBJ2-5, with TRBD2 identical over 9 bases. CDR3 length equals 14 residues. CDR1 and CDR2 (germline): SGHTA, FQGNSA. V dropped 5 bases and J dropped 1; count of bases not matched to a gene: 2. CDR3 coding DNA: TGTGCCAGCAGCGCAGCGGGAGGCCAAGAGACCCAGTACTTC. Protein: CASSAAGGQETQYF.

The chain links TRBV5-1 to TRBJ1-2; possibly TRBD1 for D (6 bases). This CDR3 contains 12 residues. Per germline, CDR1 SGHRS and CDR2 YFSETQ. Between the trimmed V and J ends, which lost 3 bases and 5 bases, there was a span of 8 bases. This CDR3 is CASSSRGYGYTF. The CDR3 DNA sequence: TGCGCCAGCAGCTCCAGGGGATATGGCTACACCTTC.

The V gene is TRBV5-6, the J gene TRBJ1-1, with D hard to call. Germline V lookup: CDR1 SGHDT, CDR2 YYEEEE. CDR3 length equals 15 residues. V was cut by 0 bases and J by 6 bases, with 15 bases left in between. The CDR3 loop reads CASSLGGVGGAEAFF. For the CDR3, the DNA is TGTGCCAGCAGCTTGGGAGGAGTCGGCGGGGCTGAAGCTTTCTTT. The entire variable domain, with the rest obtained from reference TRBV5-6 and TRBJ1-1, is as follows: DAGVTQSPTHLIKTRGQQVTLRCSPKSGHDTVSWYQQALGQGPQFIFQYYEEEERQRGNFPDRFSGHQFPNYSSELNVNALLLGDSALYLCASSLGGVGGAEAFFGQGTRLTVV.

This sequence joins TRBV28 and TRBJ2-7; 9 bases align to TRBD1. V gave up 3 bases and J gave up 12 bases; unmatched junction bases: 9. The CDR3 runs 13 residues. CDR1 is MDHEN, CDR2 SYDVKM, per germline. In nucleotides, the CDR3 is TGTGCCAGCAGTTTCCGGGACAGGGAAGGTCGGTACTTC. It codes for CASSFRDREGRYF.

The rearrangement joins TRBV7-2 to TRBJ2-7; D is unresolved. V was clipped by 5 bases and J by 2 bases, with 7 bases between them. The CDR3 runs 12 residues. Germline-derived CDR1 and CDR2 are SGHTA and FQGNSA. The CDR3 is CASSHFPYEQYF. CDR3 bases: TGTGCCAGCAGCCACTTCCCCTACGAGCAGTACTTC.

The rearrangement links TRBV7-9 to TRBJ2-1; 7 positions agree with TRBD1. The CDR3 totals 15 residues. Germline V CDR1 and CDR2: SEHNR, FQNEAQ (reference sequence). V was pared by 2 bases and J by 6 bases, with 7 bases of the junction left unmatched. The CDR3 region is CASSLSSQGVNEQFF. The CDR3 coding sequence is TGTGCCAGCAGCTTATCAAGCCAGGGGGTCAATGAGCAGTTCTTC. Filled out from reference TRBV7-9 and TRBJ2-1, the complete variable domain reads DTGVSQNPRHKITKRGQNVTFRCDPISEHNRLYWYRQTLGQGPEFLTYFQNEAQLEKSRLLSDRFSAERPKGSFSTLEIQRTEQGDSAMYLCASSLSSQGVNEQFFGPGTRLTVL.

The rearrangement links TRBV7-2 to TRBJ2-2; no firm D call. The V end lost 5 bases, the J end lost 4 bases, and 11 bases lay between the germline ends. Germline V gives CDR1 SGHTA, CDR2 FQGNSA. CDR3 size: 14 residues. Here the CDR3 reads CASSRDSATGELFF. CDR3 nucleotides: TGTGCCAGCAGCCGAGATTCAGCCACCGGGGAGCTGTTTTTT.

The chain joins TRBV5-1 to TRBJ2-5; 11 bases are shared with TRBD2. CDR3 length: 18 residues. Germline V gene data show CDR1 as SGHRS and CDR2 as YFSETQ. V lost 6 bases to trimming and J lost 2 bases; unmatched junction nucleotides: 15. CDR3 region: CASTQTASASGGQETQYF. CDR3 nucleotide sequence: TGCGCCAGCACCCAGACTGCCTCAGCTAGCGGGGGGCAAGAGACCCAGTACTTC.

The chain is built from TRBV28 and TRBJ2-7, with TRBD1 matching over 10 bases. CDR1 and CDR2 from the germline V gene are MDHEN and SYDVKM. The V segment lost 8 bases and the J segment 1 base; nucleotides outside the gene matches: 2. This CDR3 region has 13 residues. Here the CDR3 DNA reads TGTGCCAGCGACAGGGGGCCTTCCTACGAGCAGTACTTC. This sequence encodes CASDRGPSYEQYF.

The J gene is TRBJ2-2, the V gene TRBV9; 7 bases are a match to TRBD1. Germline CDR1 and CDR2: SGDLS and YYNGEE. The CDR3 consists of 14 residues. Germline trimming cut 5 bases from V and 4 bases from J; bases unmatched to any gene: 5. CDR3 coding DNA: TGTGCCAGCAGGGAAACAGGGGCCACCGGGGAGCTGTTTTTT. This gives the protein CASRETGATGELFF.

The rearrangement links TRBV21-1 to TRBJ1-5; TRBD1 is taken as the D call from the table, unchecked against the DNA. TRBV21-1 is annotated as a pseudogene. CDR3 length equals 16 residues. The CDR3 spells CASSNPTGPSNQPQHF. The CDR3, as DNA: TGTGCCAGCAGCAATCCGACAGGGCCTAGCAATCAGCCCCAGCATTTT.

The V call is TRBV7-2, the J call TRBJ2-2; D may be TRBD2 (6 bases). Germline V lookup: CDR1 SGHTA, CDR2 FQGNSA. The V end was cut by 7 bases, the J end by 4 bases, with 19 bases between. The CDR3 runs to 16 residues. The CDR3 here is CASTLMSGVGTGELFF. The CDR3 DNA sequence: TGTGCCAGCACCCTAATGTCGGGAGTCGGCACCGGGGAGCTGTTTTTT. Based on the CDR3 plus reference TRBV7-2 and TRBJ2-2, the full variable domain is GAGVSQSPSNKVTEKGKDVELRCDPISGHTALYWYRQSLGQGLEFLIYFQGNSAPDKSGLPSDRFSAERTGGSVSTLTIQRTQQEDSAVYLCASTLMSGVGTGELFFGEGSRLTVL.

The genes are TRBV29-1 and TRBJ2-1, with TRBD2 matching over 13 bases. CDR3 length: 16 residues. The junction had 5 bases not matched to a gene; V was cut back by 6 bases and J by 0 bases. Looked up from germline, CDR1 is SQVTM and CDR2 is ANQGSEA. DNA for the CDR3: TGCAGCGTGAAAGGGACTAGCGGGATCTCCTACAATGAGCAGTTCTTC. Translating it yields CSVKGTSGISYNEQFF.

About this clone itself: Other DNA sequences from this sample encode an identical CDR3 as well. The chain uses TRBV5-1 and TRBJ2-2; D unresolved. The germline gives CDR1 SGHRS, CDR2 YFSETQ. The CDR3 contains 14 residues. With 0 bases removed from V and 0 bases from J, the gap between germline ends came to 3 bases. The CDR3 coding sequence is TGCGCCAGCAGCTTGGTCTCGAACACCGGGGAGCTGTTTTTT. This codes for CASSLVSNTGELFF.

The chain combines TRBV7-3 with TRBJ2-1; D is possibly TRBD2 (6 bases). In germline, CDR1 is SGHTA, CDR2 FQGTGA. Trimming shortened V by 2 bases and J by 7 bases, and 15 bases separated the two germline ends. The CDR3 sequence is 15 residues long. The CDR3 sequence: CASSLQSGVGNEQFF. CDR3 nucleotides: TGTGCCAGCAGCTTACAATCGGGAGTGGGAAATGAGCAGTTCTTC.

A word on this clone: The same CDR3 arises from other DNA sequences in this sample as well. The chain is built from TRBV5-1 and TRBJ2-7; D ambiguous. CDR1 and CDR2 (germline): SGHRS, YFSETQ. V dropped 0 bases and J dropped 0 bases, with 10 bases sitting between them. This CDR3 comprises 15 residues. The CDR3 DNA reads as TGCGCCAGCAGCTTGGGTGCGGTAAGCTCCTACGAGCAGTACTTC. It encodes CASSLGAVSSYEQYF.

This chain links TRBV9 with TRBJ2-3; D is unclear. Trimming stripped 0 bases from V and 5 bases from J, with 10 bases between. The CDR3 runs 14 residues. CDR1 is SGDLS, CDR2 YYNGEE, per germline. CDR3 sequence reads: CASSVGNTGDTQYF. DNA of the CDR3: TGTGCCAGCAGCGTAGGAAATACGGGAGATACGCAGTATTTT.

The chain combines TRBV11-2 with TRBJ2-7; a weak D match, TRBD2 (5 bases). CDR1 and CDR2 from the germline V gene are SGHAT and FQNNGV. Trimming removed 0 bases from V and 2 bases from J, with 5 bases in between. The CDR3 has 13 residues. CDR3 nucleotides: TGTGCCAGCAGCTTAGAGACTACCTACGAGCAGTACTTC. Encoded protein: CASSLETTYEQYF.

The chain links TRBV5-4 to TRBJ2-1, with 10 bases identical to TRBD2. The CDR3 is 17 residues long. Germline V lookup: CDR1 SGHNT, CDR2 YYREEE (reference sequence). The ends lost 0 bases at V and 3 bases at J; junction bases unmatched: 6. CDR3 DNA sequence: TGTGCCAGCAGCTTGGCTAGCGGGAGCCTCAACTACAATGAGCAGTTCTTC. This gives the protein CASSLASGSLNYNEQFF.

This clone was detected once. As DNA, the CDR3 is TGTGCCAGCAGCACCGGGACTAGCGGGAGGGCCGCGCAGTTCTTC. Its protein is CASSTGTSGRAAQFF. The rearrangement joins TRBV6-5 to TRBJ2-1; TRBD2 aligns across 16 bases. There are 15 residues in the CDR3. Germline V gives CDR1 MNHEY, CDR2 SVGAGI. After removal of 6 bases from V and 12 bases from J, the junction contained 8 bases not matched to a gene.

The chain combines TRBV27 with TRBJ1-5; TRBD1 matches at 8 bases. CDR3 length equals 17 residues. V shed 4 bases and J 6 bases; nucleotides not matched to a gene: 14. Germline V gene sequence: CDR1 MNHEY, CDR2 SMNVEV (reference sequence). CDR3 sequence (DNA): TGTGCCAGCAGTTACTTTCGGACAGGGAGTTTGGTTCAGCCCCAGCATTTT. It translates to CASSYFRTGSLVQPQHF.

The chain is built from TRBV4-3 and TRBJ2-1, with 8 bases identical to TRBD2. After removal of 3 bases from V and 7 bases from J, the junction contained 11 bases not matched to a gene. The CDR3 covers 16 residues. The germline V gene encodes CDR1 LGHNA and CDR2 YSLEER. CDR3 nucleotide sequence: TGCGCCAGCAGCCAGGGGGGAGCGGGAGTAATAAATGAGCAGTTCTTC. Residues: CASSQGGAGVINEQFF.

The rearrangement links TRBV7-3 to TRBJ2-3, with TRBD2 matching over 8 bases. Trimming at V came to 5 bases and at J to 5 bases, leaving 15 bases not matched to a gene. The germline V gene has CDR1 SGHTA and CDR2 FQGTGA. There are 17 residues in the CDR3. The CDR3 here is CASSPLGREGREDTQYF. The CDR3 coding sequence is TGTGCCAGCAGCCCCCTGGGTCGGGAGGGCCGGGAAGATACGCAGTATTTT.

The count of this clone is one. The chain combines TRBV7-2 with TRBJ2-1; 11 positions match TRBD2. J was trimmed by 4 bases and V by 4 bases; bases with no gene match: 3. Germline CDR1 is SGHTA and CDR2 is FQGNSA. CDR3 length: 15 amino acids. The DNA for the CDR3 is TGTGCCAGCAGCTCGACTAGCGGGATTTACAATGAGCAGTTCTTC. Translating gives CASSSTSGIYNEQFF.

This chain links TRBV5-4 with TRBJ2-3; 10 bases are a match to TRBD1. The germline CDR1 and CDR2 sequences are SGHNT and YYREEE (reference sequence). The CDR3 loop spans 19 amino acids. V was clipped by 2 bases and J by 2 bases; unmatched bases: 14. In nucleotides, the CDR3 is TGTGCCAGCAGCTTTGATTTGGTGTTGGACAGGGGGTCCACAGATACGCAGTATTTT. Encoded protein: CASSFDLVLDRGSTDTQYF.

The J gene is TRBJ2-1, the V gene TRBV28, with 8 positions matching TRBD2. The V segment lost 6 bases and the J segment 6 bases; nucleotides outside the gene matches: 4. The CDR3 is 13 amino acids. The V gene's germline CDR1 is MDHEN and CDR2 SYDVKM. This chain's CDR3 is CASRTGTSNEQFF. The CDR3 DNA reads TGTGCCAGCAGGACCGGGACTAGCAATGAGCAGTTCTTC.

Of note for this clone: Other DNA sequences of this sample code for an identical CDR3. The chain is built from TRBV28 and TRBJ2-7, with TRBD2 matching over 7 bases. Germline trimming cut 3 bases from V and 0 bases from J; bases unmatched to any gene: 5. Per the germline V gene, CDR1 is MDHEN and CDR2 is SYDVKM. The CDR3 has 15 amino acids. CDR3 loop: CASSLAGESSYEQYF. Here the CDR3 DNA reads TGTGCCAGCAGTTTGGCGGGGGAGAGCTCCTACGAGCAGTACTTC.

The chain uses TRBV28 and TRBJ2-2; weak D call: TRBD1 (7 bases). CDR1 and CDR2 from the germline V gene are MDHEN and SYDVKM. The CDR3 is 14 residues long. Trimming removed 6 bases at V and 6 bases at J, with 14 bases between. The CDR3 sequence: CASSTPGGSGELFF. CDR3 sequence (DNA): TGTGCCAGCAGCACGCCAGGGGGGTCCGGGGAGCTGTTTTTT. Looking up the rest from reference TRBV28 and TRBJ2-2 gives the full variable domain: DVKVTQSSRYLVKRTGEKVFLECVQDMDHENMFWYRQDPGLGLRLIYFSYDVKMKEKGDIPEGYSVSREKKERFSLILESASTNQTSMYLCASSTPGGSGELFFGEGSRLTVL.